Each of the 11 T cell receptor beta chains below was sequenced from the same sample in a study of technical replicates of blood from a handful of donors. TCRdb's copy holds only in-frame clones and misses some; the assay was immunoSEQ multiplex PCR. The sample holds 65,000 to 85,000 clones, 96% seen once. Sequencing input: T cells isolated from PBMCs. Every receptor here comes from a human donor in good health.

This sequence joins TRBV2 and TRBJ1-1; D may be TRBD1 (6 bases). CDR1 and CDR2 from the germline V gene are SNHLY and FYNNEI. The CDR3 totals 13 residues. V was trimmed by 7 bases and J by 10 bases, leaving 19 bases between them. CDR3 nucleotides: TGTGCCAGCACCCCGGTGGAGGGGGGGGCAGCTTTCTTT. This sequence encodes CASTPVEGGAAFF.

A single count supports this clone. V is TRBV29-1 and J is TRBJ1-1; 7 positions match TRBD1. With 3 bases clipped from V and 11 bases from J, the junction kept 12 bases outside the gene matches. Germline values: CDR1 SQVTM, CDR2 ANQGSEA. This CDR3 is 13 amino acids long. The CDR3, as DNA: TGCAGCGTTGACACCGGGACAGTCGTTCAGGCTTTCTTT. Translating it yields CSVDTGTVVQAFF.

The sample holds a few counts of this clone. In DNA form, the CDR3 reads TGCAGCGGGCATACTCAGGGGTTGGACACTGAAGCTTTCTTT. It encodes CSGHTQGLDTEAFF. The rearrangement links TRBV29-1 to TRBJ1-1, with D possibly matching TRBD1 (6 bases). Trimming left V 7 bases short and J 3 bases short, with 18 bases between. CDR1 and CDR2 (germline): SQVTM, ANQGSEA. The CDR3 runs to 14 residues.

V usage is TRBV11-2 and J usage is TRBJ2-3, with D maybe TRBD2 (5 bases). From germline, CDR1 is SGHAT and CDR2 FQNNGV. The V gene lost 5 bases and the J gene lost 4 bases, with 19 bases spanning the gap. The CDR3 covers 16 residues. Written as DNA, the CDR3 is TGTGCCAGCAGCATTACTCCCGGGGAAATGCCAGATACGCAGTATTTT. This sequence encodes CASSITPGEMPDTQYF.

This rearrangement joins TRBV11-2 to TRBJ2-1, with TRBD2 as a possible D gene (5 bases). Germline CDR1 is SGHAT and CDR2 is FQNNGV. V lost 0 bases and J 8 bases, leaving 11 bases between the germline ends. This CDR3 comprises 14 residues. The CDR3 DNA sequence: TGTGCCAGCAGCTTAGATGAGGGTTCTTATGAGCAGTTCTTC. Translating gives CASSLDEGSYEQFF. Complete variable domain (other parts from reference TRBV11-2 and TRBJ2-1): EAGVAQSPRYKIIEKRQSVAFWCNPISGHATLYWYQQILGQGPKLLIQFQNNGVVDDSQLPKDRFSAERLKGVDSTLKIQPAKLEDSAVYLCASSLDEGSYEQFFGPGTRLTVL.

The chain is built from TRBV7-2 and TRBJ1-5; maybe TRBD1 (5 bases). The CDR3 length is 15 residues. V shed 2 bases and J shed 3 bases, with 11 bases lying between them. Germline V CDR1 and CDR2: SGHTA, FQGNSA. CDR3 coding DNA: TGTGCCAGCAGCTTAAGCCAGGGTAACAATCAGCCCCAGCATTTT. The encoded protein is CASSLSQGNNQPQHF.

This sequence joins TRBV9 and TRBJ2-7, with TRBD2 as a possible D gene (6 bases). V dropped 3 bases and J dropped 7 bases, with 20 bases sitting between them. This CDR3 is built from 15 residues. Looked up from germline, CDR1 is SGDLS and CDR2 is YYNGEE. In DNA, the CDR3 is TGTGCCAGCAGCGCCGGCCTAGCGCCCGGGGAAGAGCAGTACTTC. Translated: CASSAGLAPGEEQYF.

The V and J genes are TRBV5-7 and TRBJ2-7; 7 positions match TRBD2. Being an ORF, TRBV5-7 has a function that is uncertain. V shed 6 bases, J shed 11 bases, and the junction held 14 bases outside the gene matches. The CDR3 is 13 residues long. The CDR3 bases are TGTGCCAGCACCACCCTAAGCTGGGGGGGGAAGTACTTC. This encodes CASTTLSWGGKYF.

V usage is TRBV5-3 and J usage is TRBJ2-3, with unresolved D. TRBV5-3 is designated an ORF whose function remains uncertain. CDR3 length: 8 residues. Here the CDR3 DNA reads TGTGGTAGAGATACGCAGTATTTT. This codes for CGRDTQYF.

V is TRBV27 and J is TRBJ1-4; 11 bases are a match to TRBD1. The CDR3 sequence is 16 residues long. After removal of 5 bases from V and 5 bases from J, the junction contained 7 bases not matched to a gene. Germline V gives CDR1 MNHEY, CDR2 SMNVEV (reference sequence). DNA of the CDR3: TGTGCCAGCAGTGAAATTGGACAGGGGGCAAATGAAAAACTGTTTTTT. Its protein product is CASSEIGQGANEKLFF. The complete variable domain, with remaining parts taken from reference TRBV27 and TRBJ1-4, reads EAQVTQNPRYLITVTGKKLTVTCSQNMNHEYMSWYRQDPGLGLRQIYYSMNVEVTDKGDVPEGYKVSRKEKRNFPLILESPSPNQTSLYFCASSEIGQGANEKLFFGSGTQLSVL.

V usage is TRBV11-2 and J usage is TRBJ1-5, with 7 bases matching TRBD1. This CDR3 is 15 amino acids long. V trimming: 5 bases; J trimming: 2 bases; junction bases outside the gene matches: 6. Germline CDR1 SGHAT, CDR2 FQNNGV. CDR3 loop: CASSQQGLGNQPQHF. The CDR3 region has the DNA TGTGCCAGCAGCCAACAGGGGTTGGGCAATCAGCCCCAGCATTTT.